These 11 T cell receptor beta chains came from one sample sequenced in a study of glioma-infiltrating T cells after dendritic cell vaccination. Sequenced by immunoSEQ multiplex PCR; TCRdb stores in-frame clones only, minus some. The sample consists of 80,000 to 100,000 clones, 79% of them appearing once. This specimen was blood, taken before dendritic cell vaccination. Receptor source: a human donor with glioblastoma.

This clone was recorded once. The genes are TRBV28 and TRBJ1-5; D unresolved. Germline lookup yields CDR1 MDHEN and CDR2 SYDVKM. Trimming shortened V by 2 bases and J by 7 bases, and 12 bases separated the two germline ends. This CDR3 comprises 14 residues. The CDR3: CASSLVALRQPQHF. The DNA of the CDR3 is TGTGCCAGCAGTTTAGTTGCCCTGCGACAGCCCCAGCATTTT.

CDR3 coding DNA: TGCGCCAGCAACTCGGGGGGCTATGGCTACACCTTC. This gives the protein CASNSGGYGYTF. The chain joins TRBV5-1 to TRBJ1-2; a weak D match, TRBD1 (5 bases). There are 12 residues in the CDR3. CDR1 SGHRS and CDR2 YFSETQ come from the germline V gene. V dropped 6 bases and J dropped 4 bases, with 10 bases sitting between them.

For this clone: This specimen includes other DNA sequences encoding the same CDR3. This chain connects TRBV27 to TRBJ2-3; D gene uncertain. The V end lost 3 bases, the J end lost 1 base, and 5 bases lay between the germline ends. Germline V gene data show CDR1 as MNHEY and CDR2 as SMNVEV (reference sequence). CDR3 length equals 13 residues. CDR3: CASSFQGTDTQYF. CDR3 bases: TGTGCCAGCAGTTTTCAGGGCACAGATACGCAGTATTTT.

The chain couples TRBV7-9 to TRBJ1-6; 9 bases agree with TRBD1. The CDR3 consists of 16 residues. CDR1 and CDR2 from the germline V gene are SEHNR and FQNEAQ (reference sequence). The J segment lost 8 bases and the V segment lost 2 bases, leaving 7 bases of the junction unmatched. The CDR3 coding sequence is TGTGCCAGCAGCTTAAATTCGGGACAGGGAGATTCACCCCTCCACTTT. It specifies CASSLNSGQGDSPLHF.

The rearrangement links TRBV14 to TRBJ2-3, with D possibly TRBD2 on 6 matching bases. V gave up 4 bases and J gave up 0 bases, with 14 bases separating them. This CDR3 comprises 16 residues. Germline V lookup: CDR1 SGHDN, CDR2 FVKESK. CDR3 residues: CASSLLGDSSTDTQYF. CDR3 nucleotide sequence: TGTGCCAGCAGCCTCCTAGGGGACTCTAGCACAGATACGCAGTATTTT.

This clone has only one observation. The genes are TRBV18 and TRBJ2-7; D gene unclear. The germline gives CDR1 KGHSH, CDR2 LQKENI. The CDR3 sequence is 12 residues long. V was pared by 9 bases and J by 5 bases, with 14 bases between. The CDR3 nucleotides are TGTGCCAGAGCCAGGCAAGTCCACGAGCAGTACTTC. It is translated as CARARQVHEQYF.

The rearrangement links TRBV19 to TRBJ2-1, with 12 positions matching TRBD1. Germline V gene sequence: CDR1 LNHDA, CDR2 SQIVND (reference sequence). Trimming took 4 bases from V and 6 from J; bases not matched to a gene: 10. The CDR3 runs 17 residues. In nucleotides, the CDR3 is TGTGCCAGTAGTAAGATACGGGGACAGGGGGCTTTCAATGAGCAGTTCTTC. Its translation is CASSKIRGQGAFNEQFF.

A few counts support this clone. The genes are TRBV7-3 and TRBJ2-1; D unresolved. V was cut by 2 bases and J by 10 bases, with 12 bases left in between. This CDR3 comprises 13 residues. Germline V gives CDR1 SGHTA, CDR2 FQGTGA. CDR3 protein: CASSLLESGEQFF. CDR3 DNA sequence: TGTGCCAGCAGCTTACTGGAATCCGGGGAGCAGTTCTTC. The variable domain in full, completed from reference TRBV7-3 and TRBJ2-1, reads GAGVSQTPSNKVTEKGKYVELRCDPISGHTALYWYRQSLGQGPEFLIYFQGTGAADDSGLPNDRFFAVRPEGSVSTLKIQRTERGDSAVYLCASSLLESGEQFFGPGTRLTVL.

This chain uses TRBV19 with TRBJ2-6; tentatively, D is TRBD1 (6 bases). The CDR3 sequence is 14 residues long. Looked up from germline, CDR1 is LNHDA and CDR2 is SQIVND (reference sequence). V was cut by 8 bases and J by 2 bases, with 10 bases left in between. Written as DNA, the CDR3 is TGTGCCAGTTATACAGGGACTGGGGCCAACGTCCTGACTTTC. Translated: CASYTGTGANVLTF.

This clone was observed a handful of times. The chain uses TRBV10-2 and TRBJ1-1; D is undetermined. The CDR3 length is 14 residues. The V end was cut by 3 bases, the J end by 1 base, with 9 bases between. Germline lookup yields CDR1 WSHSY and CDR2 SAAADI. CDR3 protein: CASSEWAWNTEAFF. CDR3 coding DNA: TGCGCCAGCAGTGAATGGGCTTGGAACACTGAAGCTTTCTTT.

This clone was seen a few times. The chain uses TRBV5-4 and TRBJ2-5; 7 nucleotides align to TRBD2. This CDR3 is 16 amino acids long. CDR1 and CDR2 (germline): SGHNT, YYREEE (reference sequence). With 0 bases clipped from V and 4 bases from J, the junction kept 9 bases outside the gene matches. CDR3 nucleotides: TGTGCCAGCAGCTTGGTGCAACTGGGCGGGGGAGAGACCCAGTACTTC. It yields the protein CASSLVQLGGGETQYF.